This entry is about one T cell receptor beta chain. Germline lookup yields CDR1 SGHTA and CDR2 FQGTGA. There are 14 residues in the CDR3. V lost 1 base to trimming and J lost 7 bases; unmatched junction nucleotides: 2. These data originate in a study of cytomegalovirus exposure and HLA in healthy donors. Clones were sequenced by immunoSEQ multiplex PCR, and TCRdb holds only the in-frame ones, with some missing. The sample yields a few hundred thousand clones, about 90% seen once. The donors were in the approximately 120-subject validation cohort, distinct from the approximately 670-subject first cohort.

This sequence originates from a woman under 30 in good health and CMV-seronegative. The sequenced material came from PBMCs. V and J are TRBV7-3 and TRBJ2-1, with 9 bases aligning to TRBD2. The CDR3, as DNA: TGTGCCAGCAGCTTAAGGAGCGGGGGGAATGAGCAGTTCTTC. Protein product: CASSLRSGGNEQFF.